This record concerns one TCR beta chain sequence. As yet, its antigen is unknown. This entry belongs to a study of shared clonotypes between healthy human individuals. Study-wide background: The study enrolled a couple of women and a few men aged 18 to 49.

The data were produced by immunoSEQ multiplex PCR, yet TCRdb's version contains in-frame clones alone and is incomplete. The data hold hundreds of thousands of clones, with 97% observed a single time. Study-level points and caveats: Measured sharing among donors was expected to vary with sequencing depth.

The sequenced sample was naive CD4+ T cells sorted from blood. Subset here: CD45RA+ positively selected. This sequence was found in a young woman in good health.

This CDR3 reads CAWSLGFLSNQPQHF. CDR3 nucleotide sequence: TGTGCCTGGAGCCTAGGGTTTCTTAGCAATCAGCCCCAGCATTTT. The chain recombines TRBV30 with TRBJ1-5; D unclear. V lost 3 bases and J lost 0, with 12 bases in between. This CDR3 is 15 amino acids long. Germline V gives CDR1 GTSNPN, CDR2 SVGIG (reference sequence).